This entry lists 2 T cell receptor beta chains sequenced from one sample in a study of T cells in Graves' hyperthyroidism and ophthalmopathy. RNA transcripts gave rise to amplified TCR beta CDR3 regions. The HTBI primer set drove a first-round RT-PCR of the TCR CDR3. MiXCR was run by TCRdb on the multiplex PCR reads, yielding one entry per CDR3 protein. This sample has hundreds of thousands of distinct CDR3 sequences; more than 30% occur once, and the top ten carry more than 7%. Sequencing was performed on blood. The receptor set was obtained from a man aged 18 to 30 with Graves' hyperthyroidism.

The V gene is TRBV7-9, the J gene TRBJ1-1, with TRBD1 matching 10 bases. J was trimmed by 7 bases and V by 2 bases; bases with no gene match: 16. Germline loops: CDR1 SEHNR, CDR2 FQNEAQ (reference sequence). The length of the CDR3 is 18 residues. The CDR3 region has the DNA TGTGCCAGCAGCTTATCCGGGACAGGGGCAGCCCTAACCGGTGAAGCTTTCTTT. Translated: CASSLSGTGAALTGEAFF. Supplemented by reference TRBV7-9 and TRBJ1-1, the full variable domain reads DTGVSQNPRHKITKRGQNVTFRCDPISEHNRLYWYRQTLGQGPEFLTYFQNEAQLEKSRLLSDRFSAERPKGSFSTLEIQRTEQGDSAMYLCASSLSGTGAALTGEAFFGQGTRLTVV.

This clonotype appeared once. V usage is TRBV11-2 and J usage is TRBJ1-2, with D maybe TRBD1 (6 bases). With 7 bases removed from V and 8 bases from J, the gap between germline ends came to 17 bases. The CDR3 spans 13 residues. The germline gives CDR1 SGHAT, CDR2 FQNNGV. The CDR3 DNA reads as TGTGCCAGCACCACCGGGACAAGAGGGGGCTACACCTTC. This translates into CASTTGTRGGYTF.